The next 28 T cell receptor beta chains were all read from a single sample in a study of neurological immune-mediated disorders. TCRdb independently ran MiXCR on the 5' RACE reads; one entry per CDR3 protein. The sample includes 85,000 to 100,000 distinct CDR3 sequences, 3% to 4% of them seen just once. Sequenced sample: PBMCs. The receptor source for this set is a woman aged 18 to 35 with multiple sclerosis.

This clonotype has a handful of counts. This chain links TRBV5-1 with TRBJ2-7, with 7 positions matching TRBD1. The germline V gene has CDR1 SGHRS and CDR2 YFSETQ. Unmatched junction bases numbered 8, after V lost 3 bases and J lost 5 bases. The CDR3 runs to 14 residues. For the CDR3, the DNA is TGCGCCAGCAGCTCACAGGGGCCTGGGAACGAGCAGTACTTC. As protein: CASSSQGPGNEQYF.

The chain joins TRBV3-1 to TRBJ2-5; TRBD2 might be the D (5 bases). Germline loops: CDR1 LGHDT, CDR2 YNNKEL (reference sequence). The V and J ends lost 5 bases and 4 bases respectively, with 8 bases between them. The CDR3 has 12 residues. The CDR3 DNA reads as TGTGCCAGCAGCAAAGGAGGAGAGACCCAGTACTTC. It translates to CASSKGGETQYF.

In this sample, this clonotype turned up many times. The V gene is TRBV28, the J gene TRBJ1-6; the match to TRBD1 covers 12 bases. V lost 6 bases and J lost 10; bases outside the gene matches: 4. This CDR3 region has 14 residues. CDR1 and CDR2 (germline): MDHEN, SYDVKM. CDR3 sequence (DNA): TGTGCCAGCAGCCGCGGGACAGGGGGCTCACCCCTCCACTTT. This encodes CASSRGTGGSPLHF. Filled out from reference TRBV28 and TRBJ1-6, the complete variable domain reads DVKVTQSSRYLVKRTGEKVFLECVQDMDHENMFWYRQDPGLGLRLIYFSYDVKMKEKGDIPEGYSVSREKKERFSLILESASTNQTSMYLCASSRGTGGSPLHFGNGTRLTVT.

As for this clonotype: The junction and the germline gene differ at one end; a read error may be behind it. The chain is built from TRBV6-1 and TRBJ2-1; either TRBD1 or TRBD2 may fit D (7 bases each). This CDR3 has 16 amino acids. Germline V CDR1 and CDR2: MNHNS, SASEGT. CDR3 region: CASSTRQGGSYNKQFF. The CDR3 DNA reads TGTGCCAGCAGTACAAGACAGGGAGGGTCCTACAATAAGCAGTTCTTC.

This clonotype came up many times. The chain joins TRBV5-1 to TRBJ2-3; D is ambiguous. V dropped 0 bases and J dropped 6 bases, with 5 bases sitting between them. This CDR3 spans 12 amino acids. From germline, CDR1 is SGHRS and CDR2 YFSETQ. The CDR3 DNA reads as TGCGCCAGCAGCTTGGAAGGGGATACGCAGTATTTT. Translation: CASSLEGDTQYF.

This clonotype turned up a few times. The rearrangement joins TRBV5-1 to TRBJ2-6; tentatively, D is TRBD1 or TRBD2 (6 bases each). Trimming pared 0 bases from V and 0 bases from J, leaving 19 bases between. Germline V lookup: CDR1 SGHRS, CDR2 YFSETQ. The CDR3 length is 20 residues. The CDR3 region is CASSLVSSGAVLSGANVLTF. The CDR3, as DNA: TGCGCCAGCAGCTTGGTTTCATCGGGGGCCGTACTCTCTGGGGCCAACGTCCTGACTTTC.

This clonotype has at least ten counts. V is TRBV7-2 and J is TRBJ1-6, with 8 nucleotides matching TRBD1. Germline V gene data show CDR1 as SGHTA and CDR2 as FQGNSA. The CDR3 runs to 16 residues. V lost 4 bases and J lost 9; bases outside the gene matches: 11. The CDR3 DNA is TGTGCCAGCAGCTCACGGGACAGGTCTCTCGGTTCACCCCTCCACTTT. It yields the protein CASSSRDRSLGSPLHF.

This clonotype showed up many times. The chain is built from TRBV20-1 and TRBJ1-1; a weak D match, TRBD1 (5 bases). Germline V gene data show CDR1 as DFQATT and CDR2 as SNEGSKA (reference sequence). This CDR3 contains 11 residues. Trimming removed 2 bases from V and 7 bases from J, with 8 bases in between. CDR3 loop: CSARPGGEAFF. As DNA, the CDR3 is TGCAGTGCTAGACCCGGGGGTGAAGCTTTCTTT.

At least ten counts were recorded for this clonotype. The genes are TRBV10-3 and TRBJ1-1; 7 nucleotides line up with TRBD1. Germline CDR1 ENHRY, CDR2 SYGVKD. The CDR3 spans 15 residues. The ends lost 7 bases at V and 1 base at J; junction bases unmatched: 9. CDR3 in DNA: TGTGCCATCATTACCCGACAGGGACCGAACACTGAAGCTTTCTTT. This sequence encodes CAIITRQGPNTEAFF.

This clonotype was observed many times. The V gene is TRBV10-3, the J gene TRBJ2-6; D unclear. The CDR3 has 16 residues. V gave up 5 bases and J gave up 0 bases, with 11 bases separating them. Per germline, CDR1 ENHRY and CDR2 SYGVKD. The CDR3 reads CAISTLTVSGANVLTF. CDR3 nucleotides: TGTGCCATCAGTACCCTTACCGTCTCTGGGGCCAACGTCCTGACTTTC.

This clonotype was counted ten times or more. DNA of the CDR3: TGCGCCAGCAGCCAAGGTGGACGGGCTTACGAGCAGTACTTC. Protein: CASSQGGRAYEQYF. This chain links TRBV4-1 with TRBJ2-7; D gene uncertain. V dropped 1 base and J dropped 4 bases, with 11 bases sitting between them. This CDR3 contains 14 residues. Looked up from germline, CDR1 is MGHRA and CDR2 is YSYEKL.

This clonotype appeared many times. The chain joins TRBV7-2 to TRBJ2-5; D unresolved. There are 14 residues in the CDR3. Germline V gives CDR1 SGHTA, CDR2 FQGNSA. With 5 bases removed from V and 3 bases from J, the gap between germline ends came to 13 bases. The CDR3 sequence: CASSQRQSKETQYF. The CDR3 DNA reads TGTGCCAGCAGCCAACGGCAGTCCAAAGAGACCCAGTACTTC.

In its sample, this clonotype was seen a few times. Possible read error: a much larger clone is one base away. V usage is TRBV20-1 and J usage is TRBJ2-7; D uncertain. CDR1 and CDR2 from the germline V gene are DFQATT and SNEGSKA (reference sequence). Between the trimmed V and J ends, which lost 5 bases and 7 bases, there was a span of 18 bases. The CDR3 is made up of 13 amino acids. The CDR3 region is CSAVGSPSKEQYF. CDR3 DNA sequence: TGCAGTGCTGTCGGATCCCCCAGTAAAGAGCAGTACTTC.

This clonotype was seen repeatedly, ten times or more. The V gene is TRBV5-1, the J gene TRBJ1-1, with D unclear. This CDR3 comprises 15 residues. V was clipped by 3 bases and J by 1 base, with 13 bases between them. Germline CDR1 is SGHRS and CDR2 is YFSETQ. Here the CDR3 reads CASSSDTLGNTEAFF. The DNA of the CDR3 is TGCGCCAGCAGCTCGGATACTTTGGGGAACACTGAAGCTTTCTTT.

This clonotype was recorded a few times. One junction end disagrees with the germline gene, perhaps due to a read error. The chain recombines TRBV20-1 with TRBJ2-7; no firm D call. The CDR3 extends over 14 amino acids. Germline V lookup: CDR1 DFQATT, CDR2 SNEGSKA (reference sequence). CDR3 protein: CSASSIKSTYGQYF. The CDR3 nucleotides are TGCAGTGCTAGTTCGATTAAGAGCACCTACGGGCAGTACTTC.

This clonotype was seen repeatedly, ten times or more. The chain carries TRBV5-1 and TRBJ2-1; 8 bases are shared with TRBD1. Trimming at V came to 3 bases and at J to 4 bases, leaving 3 bases not matched to a gene. Germline CDR1 reads SGHRS; CDR2 reads YFSETQ. This CDR3 comprises 14 residues. CDR3 sequence reads: CASSSGTGYNEQFF. The CDR3 DNA sequence: TGCGCCAGCAGCTCCGGGACAGGTTACAATGAGCAGTTCTTC.

This clonotype was counted ten times or more. CDR3 loop: CASSLAPGVGYEQYF. Here the CDR3 DNA reads TGTGCCAGCAGTTTAGCCCCGGGCGTGGGCTACGAGCAGTACTTC. The chain combines TRBV27 with TRBJ2-7; no clear D. Germline CDR1 is MNHEY and CDR2 is SMNVEV (reference sequence). The CDR3 covers 15 residues. V gave up 2 bases and J gave up 3 bases, with 14 bases separating them.

This clonotype was recorded at least ten times. V is TRBV29-1 and J is TRBJ2-1; 7 bases are a match to TRBD2. Losses at the gene ends were 0 bases for V and 6 bases for J; bases not matched to a gene: 8. Germline-derived CDR1 and CDR2 are SQVTM and ANQGSEA. This CDR3 is built from 15 residues. The CDR3 DNA reads as TGCAGCGTTGAAGATCTGGCGGGAGCCCCCAATGAGCAGTTCTTC. Its translation: CSVEDLAGAPNEQFF.

This clonotype was counted many times. The gene calls are TRBV5-6 and TRBJ2-7; TRBD1 agrees at 7 bases. Trimming took 5 bases from V and 0 from J; bases not matched to a gene: 5. CDR3 length: 14 residues. Germline lookup yields CDR1 SGHDT and CDR2 YYEEEE. CDR3 protein: CASSPTGISYEQYF. DNA for the CDR3: TGTGCCAGCAGTCCGACAGGGATCTCCTACGAGCAGTACTTC.

The J gene is TRBJ1-2, the V gene TRBV10-3; 9 nucleotides line up with TRBD1. The ends lost 2 bases at V and 5 bases at J; junction bases unmatched: 3. Germline assignment: CDR1 ENHRY and CDR2 SYGVKD. This CDR3 comprises 14 residues. In nucleotides, the CDR3 is TGTGCCATCAGTGAGACGGGGACAGGGTATGGCTACACCTTC. This sequence encodes CAISETGTGYGYTF.

There are many counts of this clonotype. The chain employs TRBV7-9 and TRBJ2-1; 8 bases fit TRBD1. Germline V lookup: CDR1 SEHNR, CDR2 FQNEAQ (reference sequence). V gave up 3 bases and J gave up 2 bases; unmatched junction bases: 3. CDR3 length equals 15 residues. The CDR3 is CASSFGQGPYNEQFF. The CDR3 DNA is TGTGCCAGCAGCTTCGGACAGGGCCCCTACAATGAGCAGTTCTTC.

This clonotype occurred many times. The rearrangement joins TRBV5-1 to TRBJ1-4, with 8 bases matching TRBD1. Germline lookup yields CDR1 SGHRS and CDR2 YFSETQ. CDR3 length equals 18 residues. V dropped 4 bases and J dropped 3; count of bases not matched to a gene: 14. The CDR3 here is CASSKGQGGSGANEKLFF. CDR3 bases: TGCGCCAGCAGCAAAGGACAGGGTGGTAGCGGAGCTAATGAAAAACTGTTTTTT.

This clonotype has ten or more counts. The CDR3 DNA follows: TGTGCCAGCAGTTACTCGGGGGGGACAGGGGACGCGAGAGAAGCTTTCTTT. Translation gives CASSYSGGTGDAREAFF. The V and J genes are TRBV12-3 or TRBV12-4 and TRBJ1-1; 10 bases are a match to TRBD1. V lost 4 bases to trimming and J lost 8 bases; unmatched junction nucleotides: 16. This CDR3 spans 17 amino acids.

Worth noting for this clonotype: Given a much more abundant clone one base away, this may be a read error. The rearrangement uses TRBV7-2 and TRBJ2-7; D ambiguous. CDR1 and CDR2 from the germline V gene are SGHTA and FQGNSA. The CDR3 length is 12 residues. The CDR3 DNA reads as TGTGCCAGCAGTTATCCCAGTGCCGAGAAGTACTTC. Translating it yields CASSYPSAEKYF.

In this sample, this clonotype turned up many times. The chain carries TRBV27 and TRBJ1-3; D is undetermined. The CDR3 spans 15 residues. Germline CDR1 is MNHEY and CDR2 is SMNVEV (reference sequence). Trimming took off 9 bases at V and 0 bases at J, with 15 bases between the two ends. Here the CDR3 reads CASRRSGSSGNTIYF. The CDR3 nucleotides read TGTGCCAGTAGGAGGTCCGGAAGCTCTGGAAACACCATATATTTT.

This clonotype showed up many times. The genes are TRBV10-3 and TRBJ1-5; no clear D. The CDR3 sequence is 16 residues long. Germline CDR1 is ENHRY and CDR2 is SYGVKD. V was clipped by 3 bases and J by 0 bases, with 12 bases between them. The chain's CDR3 is CAISDGNRHSNQPQHF. The CDR3, as DNA: TGTGCCATCAGTGATGGCAACAGACATAGCAATCAGCCCCAGCATTTT.

There are a few counts of this clonotype. The chain carries TRBV10-3 and TRBJ1-3, with 8 nucleotides matching TRBD1. CDR3 size: 16 residues. Trimming at V came to 7 bases and at J to 4 bases, leaving 12 bases not matched to a gene. Germline CDR1 ENHRY, CDR2 SYGVKD. Written as DNA, the CDR3 is TGTGCCATCACCAAGACAGGGGAAGTAGCGGGAAACACCATATATTTT. Translation: CAITKTGEVAGNTIYF.

This clonotype showed up many times. The chain joins TRBV20-1 to TRBJ2-2, with 11 bases matching TRBD2. The V gene end was trimmed by 6 bases and the J gene end by 2 bases; junction bases not matched to a gene: 5. CDR1 is DFQATT and CDR2 is SNEGSKA in the germline V gene (reference sequence). This CDR3 spans 15 amino acids. The CDR3 DNA reads as TGCAGTGCCCAAGGGACTAGCGGCAACACCGGGGAGCTGTTTTTT. It encodes CSAQGTSGNTGELFF.